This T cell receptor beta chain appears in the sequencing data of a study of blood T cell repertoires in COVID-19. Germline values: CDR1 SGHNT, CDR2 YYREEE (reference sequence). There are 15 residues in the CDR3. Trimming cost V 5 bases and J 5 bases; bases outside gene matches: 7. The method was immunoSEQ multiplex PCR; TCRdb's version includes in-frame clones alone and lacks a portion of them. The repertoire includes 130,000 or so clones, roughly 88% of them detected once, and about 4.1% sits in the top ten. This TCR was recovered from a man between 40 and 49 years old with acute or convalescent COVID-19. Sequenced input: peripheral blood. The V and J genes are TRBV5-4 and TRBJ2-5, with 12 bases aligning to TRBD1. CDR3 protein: CASSPGDRGLETQYF. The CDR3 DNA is TGTGCCAGCAGTCCCGGGGACAGGGGGCTGGAGACCCAGTACTTC.